These 30 T cell receptor beta chains share one sample of origin, sequenced in a study of cytomegalovirus exposure and HLA in healthy donors. PCR involved 60 Vbeta and 13 Jbeta primers. The repertoire was sequenced with immunoSEQ multiplex PCR; TCRdb's copy has only in-frame clones and lacks some. The data hold around 85,000 clones, with about 69% observed a single time. Sequencing input: PBMCs. The receptors originated from a man in his 60s in good health and CMV-seronegative.

The CDR3 spells CASSQDSTNYGYTF. The CDR3 DNA reads as TGTGCCAGCAGCCAAGATTCCACAAACTATGGCTACACCTTC. The chain recombines TRBV4-2 with TRBJ1-2; no firm D call. Germline V gene data show CDR1 as LGHNA and CDR2 as YNFKEQ. This CDR3 comprises 14 residues. Trimming left V 0 bases short and J 2 bases short, with 7 bases between.

This chain links TRBV25-1 with TRBJ1-6; 10 nucleotides align to TRBD1. V shed 0 bases, J shed 8 bases, and the junction held 1 base outside the gene matches. Germline assignment: CDR1 MGHDK and CDR2 SYGVNS. This CDR3 has 15 amino acids. CDR3 region: CASSEYGTGDSPLHF. CDR3 in DNA: TGTGCCAGCAGTGAATATGGGACAGGGGATTCACCCCTCCACTTT.

This chain joins TRBV7-2 and TRBJ1-2, with 9 bases identical to TRBD1. With V trimmed by 7 bases and J by 5 bases, 5 bases remained unmatched. The CDR3 has 13 residues. The germline CDR1 and CDR2 sequences are SGHTA and FQGNSA. CDR3 in amino acids: CASITDRGYGYTF. CDR3 bases: TGTGCCAGCATTACGGACAGGGGTTATGGCTACACCTTC.

The chain employs TRBV5-5 and TRBJ1-1, with D uncertain. Trimming took 4 bases from V and 0 from J, leaving 10 bases between them. The CDR3 is 14 residues long. Germline lookup yields CDR1 SGHKS and CDR2 YYEKEE (reference sequence). The CDR3 reads CASSRGGLNTEAFF. The CDR3 region has the DNA TGTGCCAGCAGCCGCGGCGGGCTGAACACTGAAGCTTTCTTT.

V usage is TRBV7-3 and J usage is TRBJ2-5; 8 positions match TRBD1. This CDR3 contains 14 residues. The V and J ends lost 5 bases and 2 bases, in that order; junction bases with no gene match: 4. Germline loops: CDR1 SGHTA, CDR2 FQGTGA. This chain's CDR3 is CASSQGAGQETQYF. The CDR3 DNA reads TGTGCCAGCAGCCAGGGGGCTGGGCAAGAGACCCAGTACTTC.

This clone showed up just once. This chain uses TRBV18 with TRBJ2-1, with 8 positions matching TRBD2. This CDR3 spans 18 amino acids. With V trimmed by 3 bases and J by 2 bases, 12 bases remained unmatched. The V gene's germline CDR1 is KGHSH and CDR2 LQKENI. DNA for the CDR3: TGTGCCAGCTCACCCCCCTTGAGGGGCGGGGGGACCTACAATGAGCAGTTCTTC. It is translated as CASSPPLRGGGTYNEQFF.

The chain's CDR3 is CASSETLSTEAFF. The CDR3 DNA reads TGTGCCAGCAGTGAAACCCTTAGCACTGAAGCTTTCTTT. J is TRBJ1-1 and V is TRBV6-1; no clear D. CDR3 length: 13 amino acids. Germline CDR1 is MNHNS and CDR2 is SASEGT. Trimming stripped 2 bases from V and 4 bases from J, with 8 bases between.

The chain recombines TRBV18 with TRBJ1-4, with 8 bases that match TRBD1. CDR1 is KGHSH and CDR2 is LQKENI in the germline V gene. Trimming removed 1 base from V and 16 bases from J; junction bases left unmatched: 11. This CDR3 has 14 residues. CDR3 sequence reads: CASSPQQGAPYGFF. DNA of the CDR3: TGTGCCAGCTCACCACAGCAGGGGGCCCCTTACGGGTTTTTT.

This clone has just a few counts. The chain has TRBV19 and TRBJ1-5; D is possibly TRBD1 (6 bases). There are 14 residues in the CDR3. V gave up 5 bases and J gave up 3 bases, with 11 bases separating them. Germline CDR1 reads LNHDA; CDR2 reads SQIVND (reference sequence). The CDR3 spells CASSLGTLNQPQHF. DNA for the CDR3: TGTGCCAGTAGTTTGGGGACACTCAATCAGCCCCAGCATTTT.

DNA of the CDR3: TGCGCCAGCAGCTTGGTTTCACAGGTGGCCACCGGGGAGCTGTTTTTT. It yields the protein CASSLVSQVATGELFF. This chain connects TRBV5-1 to TRBJ2-2; the D gene is possibly TRBD1 (5 bases). Trimming stripped 0 bases from V and 4 bases from J, with 13 bases between. The CDR3 contains 16 residues. From germline, CDR1 is SGHRS and CDR2 YFSETQ.

As for this clone: The junction departs from the called germline gene at one end, perhaps through a read error. The chain employs TRBV7-7 and TRBJ2-7, with D tentatively TRBD1 (6 bases). The CDR3 is 16 amino acids. CDR1 SSHAT and CDR2 FNYEAQ come from the germline V gene (reference sequence). The DNA for the CDR3 is TGTGCTAGCAGCTTCGCCCCCGGGACACCCAACTCCGGGCAGTACTTC. It is translated as CASSFAPGTPNSGQYF.

This clone was seen a few times. The rearrangement uses TRBV6-5 and TRBJ1-1, with 8 nucleotides matching TRBD1. Germline V gives CDR1 MNHEY, CDR2 SVGAGI. J was trimmed by 8 bases and V by 7 bases; bases with no gene match: 12. There are 14 residues in the CDR3. In DNA, the CDR3 is TGTGCCAGCAAGGGGACAGGACCCTCGTGGGAAGCTTTCTTT. Translated, it gives CASKGTGPSWEAFF.

The J gene is TRBJ2-5, the V gene TRBV5-1, with D unresolved. V was shortened by 2 bases and J by 1 base, with 12 bases between the two germline ends. Germline CDR1 SGHRS, CDR2 YFSETQ. The CDR3 totals 15 residues. The CDR3 DNA sequence: TGCGCCAGCAGCTTCGCAACTGGTATCCAAGAGACCCAGTACTTC. As protein: CASSFATGIQETQYF.

The J gene is TRBJ1-1, the V gene TRBV19; the D gene is possibly TRBD1 (6 bases). V was shortened by 6 bases and J by 6 bases, with 11 bases between the two germline ends. The length of the CDR3 is 12 residues. Looked up from germline, CDR1 is LNHDA and CDR2 is SQIVND (reference sequence). CDR3 in amino acids: CASSRGWAEAFF. DNA for the CDR3: TGTGCCAGTAGCAGGGGCTGGGCTGAAGCTTTCTTT.

The rearrangement uses TRBV5-1 and TRBJ1-1; 7 bases are a match to TRBD1. Germline assignment: CDR1 SGHRS and CDR2 YFSETQ. The CDR3 contains 13 residues. The ends lost 4 bases at V and 6 bases at J; junction bases unmatched: 6. CDR3 sequence reads: CASSLRQGSEAFF. CDR3 DNA sequence: TGCGCCAGCAGCCTAAGACAGGGTTCTGAAGCTTTCTTT.

V gene TRBV2 combines with J gene TRBJ2-5, with TRBD2 as a possible D gene (7 bases). Deletions cut 4 bases from V and 1 base from J, with 10 bases between. Germline CDR1 reads SNHLY; CDR2 reads FYNNEI. This CDR3 has 14 amino acids. The CDR3 region has the DNA TGTGCCAGCAGTGGCGGGGGCATCCAAGAGACCCAGTACTTC. Protein sequence: CASSGGGIQETQYF.

Regarding this clone: No conserved phenylalanine or tryptophan is present at the end of the CDR3, so a read error is the likely explanation. No DNA is shown, since the ends of the CDR3 on it are uncertain; the CDR3 is the one TCRdb lists. This rearrangement joins TRBV20-1 to TRBJ2-3; the D call of TRBD2 is as the table states it, not checked on the DNA. The CDR3 is made up of 9 amino acids, end residues included. Germline values: CDR1 DFQATT, CDR2 SNEGSKA (reference sequence). The CDR3 is CSARVRGRV.

The genes are TRBV12-5 and TRBJ2-5; 10 positions agree with TRBD1. This CDR3 contains 15 residues. The V gene end was trimmed by 1 base and the J gene end by 2 bases; junction bases not matched to a gene: 1. Per the germline V gene, CDR1 is LGHNT and CDR2 is FRNRAP. DNA for the CDR3: TGTGCTAGTGGTTTGGGGACAGGGGGACAAGAGACCCAGTACTTC. It encodes CASGLGTGGQETQYF.

The DNA of the CDR3 is TGTGCCAGCAGCCCCGGGACTAGCCTTGGGGAGCAGTACTTC. It codes for CASSPGTSLGEQYF. The chain employs TRBV5-4 and TRBJ2-7; 9 bases agree with TRBD2. Germline trimming cut 4 bases from V and 7 bases from J; bases unmatched to any gene: 9. Germline CDR1 and CDR2: SGHNT and YYREEE (reference sequence). The CDR3 covers 14 residues.

This chain connects TRBV4-1 to TRBJ2-5, with a possible D match to TRBD2 (5 bases). This CDR3 spans 15 amino acids. Trimming left V 4 bases short and J 5 bases short, with 17 bases between. Looked up from germline, CDR1 is MGHRA and CDR2 is YSYEKL. In nucleotides, the CDR3 is TGCGCCAGCAGCCCCGCAGCATCGGGATACGAGACCCAGTACTTC. Protein sequence: CASSPAASGYETQYF.

About this clone: One junction end does not reproduce the germline sequence, and a read error may be involved. This sample also contains other DNA sequences that code for the same CDR3. The chain is built from TRBV5-1 and TRBJ2-5; TRBD2 agrees at 10 bases. Germline CDR1 reads SGHRS; CDR2 reads YFSETQ. CDR3 size: 17 residues. In DNA, the CDR3 is TGCGCCAGCAGTTTGGCGGGTCCTAGCGGGGGAAGAGAGACCCAGTACTTC. It codes for CASSLAGPSGGRETQYF.

The rearrangement joins TRBV27 to TRBJ1-2; D possibly corresponds to TRBD1 (5 bases). The CDR3 runs 15 residues. V lost 3 bases and J 2 bases, leaving 13 bases between the germline ends. Germline V lookup: CDR1 MNHEY, CDR2 SMNVEV (reference sequence). The CDR3 loop reads CASSFMTDPNYGYTF. CDR3 coding DNA: TGTGCCAGCAGTTTTATGACAGATCCGAACTATGGCTACACCTTC.

The chain is built from TRBV30 and TRBJ1-2; no definite D call. V lost 1 base to trimming and J lost 4 bases, with 7 bases between them. CDR3 length equals 12 residues. Germline V CDR1 and CDR2: GTSNPN, SVGIG (reference sequence). CDR3 sequence: CAWSDTAYGYTF. CDR3 in DNA: TGTGCCTGGAGTGACACCGCCTATGGCTACACCTTC.

This clone came up a few times. This rearrangement joins TRBV6-5 to TRBJ2-7; 10 bases are a match to TRBD1. V lost 4 bases to trimming and J lost 3 bases; unmatched junction nucleotides: 6. The CDR3 totals 15 residues. Germline V gene lookup returns CDR1 MNHEY and CDR2 SVGAGI. Written as DNA, the CDR3 is TGTGCCAGCAGTTCCCCGGGACAGGGGATCTACGAGCAGTACTTC. This codes for CASSSPGQGIYEQYF.

This sequence joins TRBV4-2 and TRBJ1-2; the D is unclear. The germline gives CDR1 LGHNA, CDR2 YNFKEQ. CDR3 length: 14 amino acids. With 4 bases removed from V and 2 bases from J, the gap between germline ends came to 11 bases. The CDR3 DNA reads TGTGCCAGCAGCCGCCAGGCGGGAAACTATGGCTACACCTTC. The encoded protein is CASSRQAGNYGYTF.

The chain couples TRBV9 to TRBJ2-1; D might be TRBD2 (5 bases). Germline CDR1 and CDR2: SGDLS and YYNGEE. The V gene lost 3 bases and the J gene lost 10 bases, with 23 bases spanning the gap. CDR3 size: 16 residues. In DNA, the CDR3 is TGTGCCAGCAGCGAGGTCCCCTCTGGGCAGAGAGGGGAGCAGTTCTTC. Amino acid sequence: CASSEVPSGQRGEQFF.

J is TRBJ1-6 and V is TRBV19, with 8 positions matching TRBD1. There are 14 residues in the CDR3. Trimming cost V 5 bases and J 7 bases; bases outside gene matches: 4. The V gene's germline CDR1 is LNHDA and CDR2 SQIVND (reference sequence). This chain's CDR3 is CASSDTGGNSPLHF. For the CDR3, the DNA is TGTGCCAGTAGTGACACAGGGGGAAATTCACCCCTCCACTTT.

The gene calls are TRBV5-1 and TRBJ1-6, with D possibly being TRBD1 (5 bases). The V gene's germline CDR1 is SGHRS and CDR2 YFSETQ. This CDR3 contains 15 residues. V lost 3 bases, J lost 7 bases, and 14 bases lay in between. Here the CDR3 reads CASSSRQGMNSPLHF. For the CDR3, the DNA is TGCGCCAGCAGCTCCAGGCAGGGTATGAATTCACCCCTCCACTTT.

The chain employs TRBV7-3 and TRBJ2-1, with 10 bases that match TRBD2. The V and J ends lost 4 bases and 10 bases, in that order; junction bases with no gene match: 7. Germline V gene sequence: CDR1 SGHTA, CDR2 FQGTGA. This CDR3 is 14 amino acids long. The chain's CDR3 is CASSSSGGPIEQFF. DNA of the CDR3: TGTGCCAGCAGCTCTAGCGGGGGCCCGATCGAGCAGTTCTTC.

The rearrangement links TRBV29-1 to TRBJ2-5; D is possibly TRBD1 (5 bases). The closer fit of TRBJ2-7 to the DNA end suggests the J call may be wrong. This CDR3 is 12 amino acids long. CDR1 is SQVTM, CDR2 ANQGSEA, per germline. DNA for the CDR3: TGCAGCGTTGAAGACAGGGTGGGCGAGCAGTACTTC. Amino acids: CSVEDRVGEQYF.